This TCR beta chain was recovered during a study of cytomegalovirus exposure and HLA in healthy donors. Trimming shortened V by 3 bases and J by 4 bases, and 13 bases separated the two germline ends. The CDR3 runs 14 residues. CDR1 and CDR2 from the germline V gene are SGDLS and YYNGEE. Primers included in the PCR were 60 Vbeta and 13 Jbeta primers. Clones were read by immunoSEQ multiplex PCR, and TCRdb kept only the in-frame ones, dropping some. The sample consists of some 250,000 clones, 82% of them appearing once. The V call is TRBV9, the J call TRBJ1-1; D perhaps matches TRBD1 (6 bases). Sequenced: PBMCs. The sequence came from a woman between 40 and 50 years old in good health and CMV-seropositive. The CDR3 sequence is CASSAQGKSTEAFF. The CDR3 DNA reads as TGTGCCAGCAGCGCGCAGGGGAAAAGCACTGAAGCTTTCTTT.